Presented here are 31 T cell receptor beta chains from one specimen sequenced in a study of T cells after yellow fever vaccination. TCRdb re-analysed the 5' RACE reads in MiXCR, keeping a single row per CDR3 protein. The table shows some 320,000 distinct CDR3 sequences, with around a tenth occurring only once. This material consisted of CD4+ T cells sorted from PBMCs, taken 45 days after the yellow fever booster vaccination. The receptors were sampled from a man aged 18 to 30 who received the YFV17D yellow fever vaccine.

This clonotype showed up just a few times. The chain couples TRBV20-1 to TRBJ2-1; D might be TRBD1 (7 bases). The CDR3 is 15 residues long. CDR1 is DFQATT, CDR2 SNEGSKA, per germline (reference sequence). Trimming removed 3 bases from V and 7 bases from J, with 19 bases in between. The CDR3 region is CSASGGGDRRNEQFF. In DNA, the CDR3 is TGCAGTGCTAGTGGGGGCGGGGACAGAAGAAATGAGCAGTTCTTC.

This clonotype was seen ten or more times. The rearrangement uses TRBV5-1 and TRBJ2-5, with 7 bases lining up with TRBD1. This CDR3 has 15 amino acids. The germline gives CDR1 SGHRS, CDR2 YFSETQ. Losses at the gene ends were 4 bases for V and 4 bases for J; bases not matched to a gene: 10. The CDR3 region is CASSPRGPGGETQYF. The CDR3 nucleotides read TGCGCCAGCAGCCCGAGGGGGCCAGGAGGAGAGACCCAGTACTTC.

The chain is built from TRBV24-1 and TRBJ2-1, with 7 bases aligning to TRBD2. The trim removed 3 bases at V and 10 bases at J, leaving 8 bases unmatched. The CDR3 is 14 amino acids. Germline CDR1 and CDR2: KGHDR and SFDVKD. In nucleotides, the CDR3 is TGTGCCACCAGTGATGGTAAGCGGGAAAGCGAGCAGTTCTTC. Its translation: CATSDGKRESEQFF.

This clonotype was picked up a small number of times. The rearrangement links TRBV5-6 to TRBJ1-2, with unresolved D. V lost 4 bases and J 1 base, leaving 8 bases between the germline ends. Germline CDR1 SGHDT, CDR2 YYEEEE. This CDR3 is built from 13 residues. The CDR3 DNA reads as TGTGCCAGCAGCGTCAGGATTAACTATGGCTACACCTTC. This sequence encodes CASSVRINYGYTF.

The rearrangement joins TRBV3-1 to TRBJ2-5; D not resolved. The CDR3 length is 13 residues. Germline CDR1 reads LGHDT; CDR2 reads YNNKEL (reference sequence). V lost 0 bases and J lost 11, with 13 bases in between. The CDR3 protein is CASSQDSQRAQYF. For the CDR3, the DNA is TGTGCCAGCAGCCAAGATAGCCAAAGAGCTCAGTACTTC.

This rearrangement joins TRBV29-1 to TRBJ2-7; D gene unclear. The CDR3 has 10 residues. V was trimmed by 4 bases and J by 2 bases, leaving 3 bases between them. Germline CDR1 reads SQVTM; CDR2 reads ANQGSEA. In DNA, the CDR3 is TGCAGCGTTGCCGCCTACGAGCAGTACGTC. This sequence encodes CSVAAYEQYV.

This clonotype was observed a handful of times. V and J are TRBV25-1 and TRBJ1-2, with D tentatively TRBD1 (5 bases). Per germline, CDR1 MGHDK and CDR2 SYGVNS. The CDR3 loop spans 14 amino acids. Trimming removed 3 bases at V and 8 bases at J, with 16 bases between. Here the CDR3 DNA reads TGTGCCAGCAGTGACCCCGGACGGGGGGACGGCTACACCTTC. It encodes CASSDPGRGDGYTF.

The V and J genes are TRBV7-9 and TRBJ1-1; D is perhaps TRBD1 (6 bases). CDR1 is SEHNR and CDR2 is FQNEAQ in the germline V gene (reference sequence). The CDR3 spans 14 residues. Trimming cost V 5 bases and J 3 bases, with 13 bases left between them. CDR3 protein: CASSNRAMDTEAFF. CDR3 coding DNA: TGTGCCAGCAGCAACAGGGCGATGGACACTGAAGCTTTCTTT.

Written as DNA, the CDR3 is TGTGCCAGCTCACCCGGGACTAGTAAAGATACGCAGTATTTT. This sequence encodes CASSPGTSKDTQYF. This chain links TRBV18 with TRBJ2-3, with 8 nucleotides matching TRBD2. The CDR3 sequence is 14 residues long. The V segment lost 3 bases and the J segment 5 bases; nucleotides outside the gene matches: 4. Germline-derived CDR1 and CDR2 are KGHSH and LQKENI.

This clonotype was observed a few times. The rearrangement links TRBV5-4 to TRBJ1-1; tentative D call: TRBD1 (5 bases). The CDR3 has 11 amino acids. Germline V CDR1 and CDR2: SGHNT, YYREEE (reference sequence). V was pared by 6 bases and J by 6 bases, with 9 bases between. Here the CDR3 reads CASTGGAEAFF. CDR3 coding DNA: TGTGCCAGCACCGGGGGGGCTGAAGCTTTCTTT.

This chain links TRBV19 with TRBJ2-2; D may be TRBD1 (6 bases). The CDR3 length is 15 residues. Germline V gene data show CDR1 as LNHDA and CDR2 as SQIVND (reference sequence). Trimming stripped 6 bases from V and 1 base from J, with 12 bases between. The CDR3, as DNA: TGTGCCAGTAGACCGGGACATATGAACACCGGGGAGCTGTTTTTT. Translation: CASRPGHMNTGELFF.

The V gene is TRBV29-1, the J gene TRBJ1-1, with 7 bases matching TRBD1. V gave up 7 bases and J gave up 0 bases; unmatched junction bases: 14. Germline-derived CDR1 and CDR2 are SQVTM and ANQGSEA. The CDR3 is 16 residues long. The CDR3 spells CSAGDRAFGVNTEAFF. In DNA, the CDR3 is TGCAGCGCCGGGGACAGAGCTTTTGGGGTGAACACTGAAGCTTTCTTT.

This clonotype has more than one count but fewer than ten. This chain joins TRBV3-1 and TRBJ1-6; D uncertain. This CDR3 has 15 residues. V shed 0 bases and J shed 8 bases, with 11 bases lying between them. Per the germline V gene, CDR1 is LGHDT and CDR2 is YNNKEL (reference sequence). The CDR3: CASSQDADGYSPLHF. In nucleotides, the CDR3 is TGTGCCAGCAGCCAAGATGCGGACGGATATTCACCCCTCCACTTT.

There are a few counts of this clonotype. The V call is TRBV27, the J call TRBJ1-2; TRBD1 might be the D (6 bases). The CDR3 consists of 15 residues. Germline-derived CDR1 and CDR2 are MNHEY and SMNVEV (reference sequence). Trimming left V 2 bases short and J 4 bases short, with 14 bases between. The CDR3 here is CASSLGQTGGYGYTF. The CDR3 bases are TGTGCCAGCAGTTTAGGCCAGACAGGCGGCTATGGCTACACCTTC.

The rearrangement links TRBV7-9 to TRBJ1-2; D unclear. Germline loops: CDR1 SEHNR, CDR2 FQNEAQ (reference sequence). This CDR3 is 14 amino acids long. Trimming took 6 bases from V and 5 from J, leaving 16 bases between them. The CDR3 protein is CASSQEGRTYGYTF. In DNA, the CDR3 is TGTGCCAGCAGTCAGGAAGGAAGAACTTATGGCTACACCTTC.

The chain recombines TRBV12-5 with TRBJ1-2; D may be TRBD1 (5 bases). The CDR3 is 15 amino acids. V was pared by 2 bases and J by 6 bases, with 16 bases between. Germline lookup yields CDR1 LGHNT and CDR2 FRNRAP. The CDR3, as DNA: TGTGCTAGTGGTTTGACCCCCGCGTCGGGGGATGGCTACACCTTC. It encodes CASGLTPASGDGYTF.

This clonotype was counted many times. V usage is TRBV12-3 or TRBV12-4 and J usage is TRBJ2-2; 11 bases are a match to TRBD1. CDR3 length: 18 residues. V lost 6 bases to trimming and J lost 1 base; unmatched junction nucleotides: 10. The CDR3 DNA follows: TGTGCCAGCAGACGGACAGGGGGCGCGTCCTTGAACACCGGGGAGCTGTTTTTT. Translation gives CASRRTGGASLNTGELFF.

This clonotype was picked up a small number of times. The V and J genes are TRBV7-8 and TRBJ2-7; 10 bases are a match to TRBD1. From germline, CDR1 is SGHVS and CDR2 FQNEAQ. The ends lost 5 bases at V and 3 bases at J; junction bases unmatched: 10. This CDR3 comprises 16 residues. Here the CDR3 DNA reads TGTGCCAGCAGCCCACCGCTAAGGACAGGGGGCTACGAGCAGTACTTC. Its translation: CASSPPLRTGGYEQYF.

In its sample, this clonotype was seen a few times. The rearrangement links TRBV7-7 to TRBJ2-5, with 11 nucleotides matching TRBD2. The CDR3 contains 15 residues. The ends lost 6 bases at V and 1 base at J; junction bases unmatched: 4. Per germline, CDR1 SSHAT and CDR2 FNYEAQ (reference sequence). The chain's CDR3 is CASSPSGGLQETQYF. CDR3 DNA sequence: TGTGCCAGCAGTCCTAGCGGGGGGCTCCAAGAGACCCAGTACTTC.

The V gene is TRBV4-3, the J gene TRBJ1-3; a weak D match, TRBD1 (6 bases). CDR1 is LGHNA and CDR2 is YSLEER in the germline V gene. The CDR3 consists of 14 residues. V was clipped by 4 bases and J by 0 bases, with 7 bases between them. CDR3 DNA: TGCGCCAGCAGCCGACAGGTCTCTGGAAACACCATATATTTT. Translation gives CASSRQVSGNTIYF.

This clonotype has only a few counts. The rearrangement uses TRBV18 and TRBJ2-7, with 7 bases that match TRBD1. V gave up 2 bases and J gave up 7 bases; unmatched junction bases: 11. In germline, CDR1 is KGHSH, CDR2 LQKENI. The CDR3 covers 15 residues. CDR3 DNA: TGTGCCAGCTCACCAACGGGACAGAGGGCTCGGGAGCAGTACTTC. As protein: CASSPTGQRAREQYF. The whole variable domain, filled in from reference TRBV18 and TRBJ2-7, reads NAGVMQNPRHLVRRRGQEARLRCSPMKGHSHVYWYRQLPEEGLKFMVYLQKENIIDESGMPKERFSAEFPKEGPSILRIQQVVRGDSAAYFCASSPTGQRAREQYFGPGTRLTVT.

V gene TRBV7-8 combines with J gene TRBJ1-2, with D hard to call. Between the trimmed V and J ends, which lost 2 bases and 4 bases, there was a span of 17 bases. CDR1 and CDR2 from the germline V gene are SGHVS and FQNEAQ. The CDR3 length is 16 residues. The chain's CDR3 is CASSLSTGLTPYGYTF. The CDR3 nucleotides read TGTGCCAGCAGCTTATCGACCGGACTGACCCCCTATGGCTACACCTTC.

This chain uses TRBV6-2 or TRBV6-3 with TRBJ2-7; D could derive from TRBD1 or TRBD2 (5 bases each). Germline assignment: CDR1 MNHEY and CDR2 SVGEGT. V dropped 6 bases and J dropped 2 bases, with 11 bases sitting between them. CDR3 length: 13 amino acids. CDR3 region: CASSRDGPYEQYV. Here the CDR3 DNA reads TGTGCCAGCAGCCGGGACGGCCCCTACGAGCAGTACGTC.

V gene TRBV19 combines with J gene TRBJ1-5; the D gene is possibly TRBD1 (5 bases). CDR1 LNHDA and CDR2 SQIVND come from the germline V gene (reference sequence). The CDR3 runs to 14 residues. V was cut by 4 bases and J by 4 bases, with 11 bases left in between. The DNA for the CDR3 is TGTGCCAGTAGTACCCTGCCAGGGAATCAGCCCCAGCATTTT. Translation gives CASSTLPGNQPQHF. Using reference TRBV19 and TRBJ1-5 for the parts outside the CDR3, the full variable domain is DGGITQSPKYLFRKEGQNVTLSCEQNLNHDAMYWYRQDPGQGLRLIYYSQIVNDFQKGDIAEGYSVSREKKESFPLTVTSAQKNPTAFYLCASSTLPGNQPQHFGDGTRLSIL.

This clonotype was observed a few times. The chain couples TRBV4-1 to TRBJ2-5; perhaps TRBD1 as D (6 bases). Germline CDR1 is MGHRA and CDR2 is YSYEKL. Trimming cost V 3 bases and J 9 bases, with 17 bases left between them. The CDR3 is 14 amino acids. CDR3 loop: CASSQGHGGRAQYF. In DNA, the CDR3 is TGCGCCAGCAGCCAGGGGCATGGGGGCAGGGCCCAGTACTTC.

This clonotype was seen only a few times. This chain uses TRBV5-1 with TRBJ2-3, with 8 bases fitting TRBD2. Germline V gene lookup returns CDR1 SGHRS and CDR2 YFSETQ. The CDR3 runs to 14 residues. V was clipped by 5 bases and J by 2 bases; unmatched bases: 4. This CDR3 is CASSSAGDTDTQYF. CDR3 coding DNA: TGCGCCAGCAGTTCAGCGGGGGACACAGATACGCAGTATTTT.

This sequence joins TRBV6-5 and TRBJ1-6; no reliable D call. CDR3 length: 13 residues. The germline CDR1 and CDR2 sequences are MNHEY and SVGAGI. V lost 2 bases and J lost 7, with 6 bases in between. CDR3 bases: TGTGCCAGCAGTTACGTTGCCAATTCACCCCTCCACTTT. Protein: CASSYVANSPLHF.

CDR3 coding DNA: TGTGCCAGCAGTCGTGGGGGGGCTCACTCCTACGAGCAGTACGTC. Encoded protein: CASSRGGAHSYEQYV. The chain employs TRBV6-6 and TRBJ2-7; D is perhaps TRBD2 (7 bases). V lost 5 bases and J lost 0, with 14 bases in between. Germline CDR1 reads MNHNY; CDR2 reads SVGAGI (reference sequence). This CDR3 is 15 amino acids long.

This clonotype turned up a few times. V usage is TRBV4-1 and J usage is TRBJ1-2; D may be TRBD1 (6 bases). The CDR3 runs to 15 residues. V shed 4 bases and J shed 6 bases, with 18 bases lying between them. From germline, CDR1 is MGHRA and CDR2 YSYEKL. As DNA, the CDR3 is TGCGCCAGCAGCCCCGGACAGATTCAGAAGAATGGCTACACCTTC. This encodes CASSPGQIQKNGYTF.

This clonotype was picked up many times. This sequence joins TRBV11-2 and TRBJ2-1; 13 bases align to TRBD2. CDR3 length: 16 residues. Germline CDR1 is SGHAT and CDR2 is FQNNGV. The V and J ends lost 4 bases and 6 bases, in that order; junction bases with no gene match: 6. As DNA, the CDR3 is TGTGCCAGCAGCTACCCGGGACTAGCGGGATCCAATGAGCAGTTCTTC. Its translation: CASSYPGLAGSNEQFF.

This clonotype was seen repeatedly, ten times or more. V and J are TRBV4-3 and TRBJ2-3, with no clear D. The CDR3 is 16 residues long. Germline V gives CDR1 LGHNA, CDR2 YSLEER. V lost 0 bases to trimming and J lost 3 bases, with 13 bases between them. The CDR3 DNA follows: TGCGCCAGCAGCCAAGATTCATGGATTGGGACAGATACGCAGTATTTT. Its protein is CASSQDSWIGTDTQYF.